This TCR beta chain was identified in a study of CD8+ T cells in alopecia areata. RNA was extracted and reverse transcribed into cDNA as the sequencing template. The method was immunoSEQ multiplex PCR; TCRdb's version includes in-frame clones alone and lacks a portion of them. In the table there are roughly 40,000 clones, roughly 65% of which are singletons. V lost 6 bases to trimming and J lost 8 bases, with 13 bases between them. The CDR3 runs to 13 residues. Germline lookup yields CDR1 LNHDA and CDR2 SQIVND (reference sequence). This clone was seen a handful of times. Treatment described: oral pan-JAK inhibitor, 5-10 mg twice daily.

The chain links TRBV19 to TRBJ1-4, with a tentative D call TRBD1 (6 bases). This sequence was found in a human donor with alopecia areata. Sequenced material: CD8+ T cells sorted from blood, taken at week 4, from a patient treated with tofacitinib. This CDR3 is CASSTGSVEKLFF. CDR3 sequence (DNA): TGTGCCAGTAGCACAGGGTCTGTAGAAAAACTGTTTTTT.